The entry that follows covers one T cell receptor beta chain sequence. Germline V CDR1 and CDR2: SEHNR, FQNEAQ (reference sequence). V shed 4 bases and J 1 base; nucleotides not matched to a gene: 10. The CDR3 has 17 amino acids. The data derive from a study of T cell changes during pregnancy in multiple sclerosis. Clones were read by immunoSEQ multiplex PCR, and TCRdb kept only the in-frame ones, dropping some. The sample has tens of thousands of clones, 88% seen once. This material consisted of peripheral blood, taken in the first trimester of pregnancy. The source of this sequence is a female donor with multiple sclerosis, enrolled in a pregnancy study. The genes are TRBV7-9 and TRBJ2-3, with 8 bases matching TRBD2. The CDR3: CASSSRIYSGGTDTQYF. CDR3 sequence (DNA): TGTGCCAGCAGCTCCCGAATTTATAGCGGGGGCACAGATACGCAGTATTTT. Filled out from reference TRBV7-9 and TRBJ2-3, the complete variable domain reads DTGVSQNPRHKITKRGQNVTFRCDPISEHNRLYWYRQTLGQGPEFLTYFQNEAQLEKSRLLSDRFSAERPKGSFSTLEIQRTEQGDSAMYLCASSSRIYSGGTDTQYFGPGTRLTVL.